One and the same sample provided the 14 T cell receptor beta chains below, sequenced in a study of cytomegalovirus exposure and HLA in healthy donors (TCRdb year 2017). The library was made by the immunoSEQ multiplex PCR assay. For the multiplex PCR, a mixture combining 60 forward primers for TCR Vbeta segments and 13 reverse primers for TCR Jbeta segments was used. This immuneACCESS table, as held by TCRdb, lists in-frame sequences with V and J called but not all clones. Of the missing ones, under half trace to an unresolved V gene in checked studies; the others have no known cause. The sample records 60,000 to 65,000 clones, roughly 70% of which are singletons. The ten largest clonotypes hold approximately 25% of the sample. Sequenced material: PBMCs. These TCRs come from a man in his forties or fifties in good health and CMV-seropositive.

The rearrangement links TRBV30 to TRBJ1-5; 7 bases align to TRBD1. V lost 2 bases, J lost 3 bases, and 7 bases stayed unmatched. CDR1 and CDR2 from the germline V gene are GTSNPN and SVGIG (reference sequence). The CDR3 contains 15 residues. The CDR3 bases are TGTGCCTGGAGTACAGGGGATCGAGCCAATCAGCCCCAGCATTTT. Its protein product is CAWSTGDRANQPQHF. The whole variable domain, filled in from reference TRBV30 and TRBJ1-5, reads SQTIHQWPATLVQPVGSPLSLECTVEGTSNPNLYWYRQAAGRGLQLLFYSVGIGQISSEVPQNLSASRPQDRQFILSSKKLLLSDSGFYLCAWSTGDRANQPQHFGDGTRLSIL.

The chain combines TRBV29-1 with TRBJ2-7, with no clear D. The CDR3 is 13 amino acids. Germline V CDR1 and CDR2: SQVTM, ANQGSEA. Trimming stripped 1 base from V and 2 bases from J, with 9 bases between. CDR3 sequence reads: CSVEGGRPYEQYF. The CDR3 nucleotides are TGCAGCGTTGAAGGCGGCAGACCCTACGAGCAGTACTTC.

The chain is built from TRBV10-1 and TRBJ2-2; the D gene is possibly TRBD1 (6 bases). The CDR3 sequence is 14 residues long. Germline CDR1 and CDR2: WNHNN and SYGVQD (reference sequence). The V end lost 6 bases, the J end lost 4 bases, and 12 bases lay between the germline ends. In nucleotides, the CDR3 is TGCGCCAGCAGCGGGACATCCGGCACCGGGGAGCTGTTTTTT. Its translation is CASSGTSGTGELFF.

The gene calls are TRBV4-3 and TRBJ2-7; 8 positions match TRBD1. The V segment lost 3 bases and the J segment 2 bases; nucleotides outside the gene matches: 12. The CDR3 extends over 17 amino acids. The V gene's germline CDR1 is LGHNA and CDR2 YSLEER. This CDR3 reads CASSQSTGQGIAYEQYF. CDR3 nucleotide sequence: TGCGCCAGCAGCCAGAGTACTGGACAGGGAATCGCCTACGAGCAGTACTTC.

The V gene is TRBV4-3, the J gene TRBJ1-2, with no clear D. Trimming removed 0 bases at V and 5 bases at J, with 7 bases between. The CDR3 has 13 amino acids. Germline V gives CDR1 LGHNA, CDR2 YSLEER. CDR3 sequence reads: CASSQEGGYGYTF. In nucleotides, the CDR3 is TGCGCCAGCAGCCAAGAGGGAGGATATGGCTACACCTTC.

The V call is TRBV15, the J call TRBJ2-3; D perhaps matches TRBD2 (7 bases). CDR1 is LNHNV, CDR2 YYDKDF, per germline (reference sequence). There are 17 residues in the CDR3. V lost 0 bases to trimming and J lost 5 bases, with 18 bases between them. The CDR3 DNA is TGTGCCACCAGCAGAGATTTCCCTGCGGGGGCAGGAGATACGCAGTATTTT. Translating it yields CATSRDFPAGAGDTQYF.

The chain recombines TRBV6-4 with TRBJ1-1; D is uncertain. Germline V lookup: CDR1 MRHNA, CDR2 SNTAGT. Trimming took off 0 bases at V and 11 bases at J, with 10 bases between the two ends. This CDR3 has 12 amino acids. CDR3 sequence reads: CASSDSAGKAFF. The DNA for the CDR3 is TGTGCCAGCAGTGACTCGGCCGGGAAGGCTTTCTTT.

This clone was picked up one time. The chain has TRBV5-4 and TRBJ2-1, with 9 bases identical to TRBD2. Germline V gene data show CDR1 as SGHNT and CDR2 as YYREEE (reference sequence). The CDR3 is 17 amino acids. V gave up 4 bases and J gave up 0 bases; unmatched junction bases: 8. The DNA for the CDR3 is TGTGCCAGCAGCCAAGGGACTAGCCTGAGCTCCTACAATGAGCAGTTCTTC. Its translation is CASSQGTSLSSYNEQFF.

The J gene is TRBJ2-1, the V gene TRBV5-6, with D tentatively TRBD2 (5 bases). The V end lost 1 base, the J end lost 8 bases, and 16 bases lay between the germline ends. The germline gives CDR1 SGHDT, CDR2 YYEEEE. The CDR3 loop spans 15 amino acids. CDR3 nucleotides: TGTGCCAGCAGCTTGAGCGGCTGGGCCCTGGATGAGCAGTTCTTC. Translation gives CASSLSGWALDEQFF.

The chain uses TRBV5-8 and TRBJ1-1; D gene uncertain. Per the germline V gene, CDR1 is SGHTS and CDR2 is YDEGEE. The V and J ends lost 1 base and 0 bases respectively, with 10 bases between them. The CDR3 loop spans 15 amino acids. CDR3 residues: CASSLLRQLNTEAFF. Written as DNA, the CDR3 is TGTGCCAGCAGCTTGTTACGTCAGTTGAACACTGAAGCTTTCTTT.

The chain combines TRBV28 with TRBJ1-5; D is perhaps TRBD1 (6 bases). Germline CDR1 MDHEN, CDR2 SYDVKM. Trimming took 4 bases from V and 7 from J, leaving 11 bases between them. The CDR3 loop spans 13 amino acids. Written as DNA, the CDR3 is TGTGCCAGCAGTTCCGGGACATGGCAGCCCCAGCATTTT. It encodes CASSSGTWQPQHF. Full variable domain (rest looked up from reference TRBV28 and TRBJ1-5): DVKVTQSSRYLVKRTGEKVFLECVQDMDHENMFWYRQDPGLGLRLIYFSYDVKMKEKGDIPEGYSVSREKKERFSLILESASTNQTSMYLCASSSGTWQPQHFGDGTRLSIL.

The rearrangement joins TRBV5-6 to TRBJ2-1, with 8 positions matching TRBD1. CDR3 length: 16 amino acids. Germline trimming cut 2 bases from V and 2 bases from J; bases unmatched to any gene: 6. Germline V gene lookup returns CDR1 SGHDT and CDR2 YYEEEE. The DNA of the CDR3 is TGTGCCAGCAGCTTCCGGGCAGGGGGCACCTACAATGAGCAGTTCTTC. Its protein product is CASSFRAGGTYNEQFF.

The chain recombines TRBV5-1 with TRBJ1-4; D may be TRBD1 (5 bases). This CDR3 spans 14 amino acids. Germline V lookup: CDR1 SGHRS, CDR2 YFSETQ. The V end lost 4 bases, the J end lost 8 bases, and 15 bases lay between the germline ends. The CDR3 loop is CASSPRTQGEKLFF. Written as DNA, the CDR3 is TGCGCCAGCAGCCCACGAACCCAGGGCGAAAAACTGTTTTTT.

This chain uses TRBV25-1 with TRBJ2-7, with D possibly being TRBD1 (5 bases). CDR1 and CDR2 from the germline V gene are MGHDK and SYGVNS. The CDR3 length is 18 residues. Trimming took off 5 bases at V and 3 bases at J, with 26 bases between the two ends. In nucleotides, the CDR3 is TGTGCCAGCAGTTGTTACGTGGGGCCTCAGGTGGAGATCTACGAGCAGTACTTC. Its translation is CASSCYVGPQVEIYEQYF.